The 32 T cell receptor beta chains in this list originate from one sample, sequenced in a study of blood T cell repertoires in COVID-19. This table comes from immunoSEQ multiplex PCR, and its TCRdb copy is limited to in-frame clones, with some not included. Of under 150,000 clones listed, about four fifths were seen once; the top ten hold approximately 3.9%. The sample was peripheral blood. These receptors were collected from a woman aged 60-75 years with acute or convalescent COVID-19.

The CDR3 sequence: CASSSRQGVGIGSTEAFF. The DNA of the CDR3 is TGTGCCAGTAGTAGTCGACAGGGTGTCGGGATAGGTAGCACTGAAGCTTTCTTT. The V call is TRBV19, the J call TRBJ1-1, with 7 bases that match TRBD1. This CDR3 region has 18 residues. With 4 bases clipped from V and 4 bases from J, the junction kept 18 bases outside the gene matches. Germline V gene sequence: CDR1 LNHDA, CDR2 SQIVND (reference sequence). Looking up the rest from reference TRBV19 and TRBJ1-1 gives the full variable domain: DGGITQSPKYLFRKEGQNVTLSCEQNLNHDAMYWYRQDPGQGLRLIYYSQIVNDFQKGDIAEGYSVSREKKESFPLTVTSAQKNPTAFYLCASSSRQGVGIGSTEAFFGQGTRLTVV.

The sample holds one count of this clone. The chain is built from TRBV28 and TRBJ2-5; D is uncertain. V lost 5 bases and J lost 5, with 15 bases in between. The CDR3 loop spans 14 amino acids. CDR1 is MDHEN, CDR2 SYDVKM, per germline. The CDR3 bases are TGTGCCAGCAGTACCCCGAGCCCGCCGGAGACCCAGTACTTC. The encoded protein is CASSTPSPPETQYF.

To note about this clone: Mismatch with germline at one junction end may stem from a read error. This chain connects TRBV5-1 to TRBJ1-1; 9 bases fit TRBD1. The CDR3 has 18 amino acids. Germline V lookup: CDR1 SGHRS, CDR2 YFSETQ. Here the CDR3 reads CASSPGTGRPFMNTEAFF. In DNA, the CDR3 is TGCGCCAGCAGCCCGGGGACAGGGCGACCCTTTATGAATACTGAAGCTTTCTTT. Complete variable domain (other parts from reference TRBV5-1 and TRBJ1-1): KAGVTQTPRYLIKTRGQQVTLSCSPISGHRSVSWYQQTPGQGLQFLFEYFSETQRNKGNFPGRFSGRQFSNSRSEMNVSTLELGDSALYLCASSPGTGRPFMNTEAFFGQGTRLTVV.

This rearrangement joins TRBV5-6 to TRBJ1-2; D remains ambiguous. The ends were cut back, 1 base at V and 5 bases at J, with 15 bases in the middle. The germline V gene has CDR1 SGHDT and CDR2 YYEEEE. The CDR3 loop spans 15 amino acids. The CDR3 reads CASSLIPPTIYGYTF. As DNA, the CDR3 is TGTGCCAGCAGCTTGATCCCCCCCACTATTTATGGCTACACCTTC.

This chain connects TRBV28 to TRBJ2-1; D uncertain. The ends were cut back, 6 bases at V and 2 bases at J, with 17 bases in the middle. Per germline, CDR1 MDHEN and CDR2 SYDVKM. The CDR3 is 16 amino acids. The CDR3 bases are TGTGCCAGCAGGCTCCTGAGGCCGGCGACCTACAATGAGCAGTTCTTC. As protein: CASRLLRPATYNEQFF.

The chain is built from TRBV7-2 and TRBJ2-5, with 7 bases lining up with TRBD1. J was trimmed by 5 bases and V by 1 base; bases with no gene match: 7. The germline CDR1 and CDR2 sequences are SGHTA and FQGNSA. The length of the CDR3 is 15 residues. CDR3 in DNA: TGTGCCAGCAGCTTAGGACAGGGTAATGGGGAGACCCAGTACTTC. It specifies CASSLGQGNGETQYF.

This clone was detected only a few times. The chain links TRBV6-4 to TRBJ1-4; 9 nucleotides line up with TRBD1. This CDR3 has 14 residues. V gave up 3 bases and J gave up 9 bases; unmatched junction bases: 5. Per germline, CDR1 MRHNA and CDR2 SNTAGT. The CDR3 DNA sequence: TGTGCCAGCAGTGAGACAGGGGGGCCTCAAAAACTGTTTTTT. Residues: CASSETGGPQKLFF.

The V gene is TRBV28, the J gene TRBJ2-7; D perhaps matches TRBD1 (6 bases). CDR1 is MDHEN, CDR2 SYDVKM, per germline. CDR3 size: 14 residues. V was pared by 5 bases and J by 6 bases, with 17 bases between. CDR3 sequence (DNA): TGTGCCAGCAGTCTTACCCCTGACAGGAGCGAGCAGTACTTC. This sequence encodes CASSLTPDRSEQYF.

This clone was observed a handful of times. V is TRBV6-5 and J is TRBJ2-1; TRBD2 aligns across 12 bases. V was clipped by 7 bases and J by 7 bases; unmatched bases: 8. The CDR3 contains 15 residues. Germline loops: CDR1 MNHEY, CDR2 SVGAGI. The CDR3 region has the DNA TGTGCCAGCACCTCGGGGACTAGCGGGCTTAATGAGCAGTTCTTC. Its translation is CASTSGTSGLNEQFF.

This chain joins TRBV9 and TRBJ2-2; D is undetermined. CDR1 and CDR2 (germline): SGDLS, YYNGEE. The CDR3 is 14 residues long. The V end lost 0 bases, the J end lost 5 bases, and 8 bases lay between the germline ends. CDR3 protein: CASSVAIQTGELFF. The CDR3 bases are TGTGCCAGCAGCGTAGCTATCCAAACCGGGGAGCTGTTTTTT.

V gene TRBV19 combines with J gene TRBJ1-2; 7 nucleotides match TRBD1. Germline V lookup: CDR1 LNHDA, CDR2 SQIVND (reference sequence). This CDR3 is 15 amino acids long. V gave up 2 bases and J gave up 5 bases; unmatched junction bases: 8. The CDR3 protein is CASSISQGGLYGYTF. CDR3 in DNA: TGTGCCAGTAGTATATCCCAGGGGGGCCTTTATGGCTACACCTTC.

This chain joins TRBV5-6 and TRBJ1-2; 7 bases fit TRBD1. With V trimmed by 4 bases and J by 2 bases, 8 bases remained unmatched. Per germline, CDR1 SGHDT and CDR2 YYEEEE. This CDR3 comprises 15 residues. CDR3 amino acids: CASSLGQILNYGYTF. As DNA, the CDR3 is TGTGCCAGCAGCCTGGGACAGATTTTAAACTATGGCTACACCTTC.

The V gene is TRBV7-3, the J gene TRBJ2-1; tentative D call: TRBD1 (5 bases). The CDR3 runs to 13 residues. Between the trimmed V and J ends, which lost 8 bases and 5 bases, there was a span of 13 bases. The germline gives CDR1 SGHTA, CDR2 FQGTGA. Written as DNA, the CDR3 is TGTGCCAGCGGGCAGGGATCGGACAATGAGCAGTTCTTC. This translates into CASGQGSDNEQFF.

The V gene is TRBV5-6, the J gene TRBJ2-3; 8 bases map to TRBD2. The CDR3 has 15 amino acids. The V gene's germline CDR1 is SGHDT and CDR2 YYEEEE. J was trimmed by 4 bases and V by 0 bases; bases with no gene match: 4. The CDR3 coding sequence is TGTGCCAGCAGCTTGGCTAGCGGGTTTGCAGATACGCAGTATTTT. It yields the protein CASSLASGFADTQYF.

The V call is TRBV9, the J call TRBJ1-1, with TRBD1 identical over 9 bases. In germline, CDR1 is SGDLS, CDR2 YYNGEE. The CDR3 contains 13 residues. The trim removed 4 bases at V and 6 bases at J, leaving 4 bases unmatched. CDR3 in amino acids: CASSFRTGAEAFF. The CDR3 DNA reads TGTGCCAGCAGCTTCCGGACAGGGGCTGAAGCTTTCTTT.

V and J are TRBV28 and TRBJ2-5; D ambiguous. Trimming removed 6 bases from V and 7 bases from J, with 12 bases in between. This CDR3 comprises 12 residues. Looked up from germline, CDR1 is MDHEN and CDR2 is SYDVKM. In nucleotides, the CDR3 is TGTGCCAGCAGGCAGATACCGGGGACCCAGTACTTC. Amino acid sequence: CASRQIPGTQYF. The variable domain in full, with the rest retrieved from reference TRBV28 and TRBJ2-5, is DVKVTQSSRYLVKRTGEKVFLECVQDMDHENMFWYRQDPGLGLRLIYFSYDVKMKEKGDIPEGYSVSREKKERFSLILESASTNQTSMYLCASRQIPGTQYFGPGTRLLVL.

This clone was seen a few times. The DNA of the CDR3 is TGTGCCAGCAGCTCAGCTCTTAGCTCCTATAATTCACCCCTCCACTTT. Translated: CASSSALSSYNSPLHF. This chain connects TRBV7-8 to TRBJ1-6; unclear D gene. This CDR3 is 16 amino acids long. V shed 4 bases and J shed 0 bases, with 10 bases lying between them. Germline values: CDR1 SGHVS, CDR2 FQNEAQ.

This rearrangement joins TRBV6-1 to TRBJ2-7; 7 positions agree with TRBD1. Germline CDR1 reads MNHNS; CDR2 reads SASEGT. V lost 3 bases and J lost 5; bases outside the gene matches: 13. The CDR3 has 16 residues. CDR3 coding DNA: TGTGCCAGCAGTGAGGGTGCGAGAGGGGGCCCCGACGAGCAGTACTTC. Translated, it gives CASSEGARGGPDEQYF.

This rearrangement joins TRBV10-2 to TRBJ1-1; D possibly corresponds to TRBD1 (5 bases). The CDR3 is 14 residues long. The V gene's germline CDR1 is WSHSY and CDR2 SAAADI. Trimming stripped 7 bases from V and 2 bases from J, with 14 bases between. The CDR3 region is CASTTGGENTEAFF. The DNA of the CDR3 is TGCGCCAGCACCACGGGGGGGGAAAACACTGAAGCTTTCTTT.

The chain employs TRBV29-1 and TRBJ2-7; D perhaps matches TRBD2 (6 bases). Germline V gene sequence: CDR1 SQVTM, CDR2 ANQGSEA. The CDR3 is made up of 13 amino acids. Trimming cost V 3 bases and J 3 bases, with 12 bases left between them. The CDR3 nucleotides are TGCAGCGTTGATGGTCCGGGGGTCTACGAGCAGTACTTC. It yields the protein CSVDGPGVYEQYF.

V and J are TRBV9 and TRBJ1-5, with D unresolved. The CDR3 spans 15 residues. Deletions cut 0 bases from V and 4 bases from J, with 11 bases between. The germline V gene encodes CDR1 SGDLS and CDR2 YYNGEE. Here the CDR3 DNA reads TGTGCCAGCAGCGTAGGCGTCCTTAAAAATCAGCCCCAGCATTTT. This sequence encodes CASSVGVLKNQPQHF.

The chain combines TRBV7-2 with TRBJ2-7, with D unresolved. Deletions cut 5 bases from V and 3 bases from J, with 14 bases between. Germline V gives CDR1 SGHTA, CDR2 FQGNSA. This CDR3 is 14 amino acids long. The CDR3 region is CASSRHRVNYEQYF. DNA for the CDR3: TGTGCCAGCAGCAGGCACAGAGTCAACTACGAGCAGTACTTC. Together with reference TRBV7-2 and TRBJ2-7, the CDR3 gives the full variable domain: GAGVSQSPSNKVTEKGKDVELRCDPISGHTALYWYRQSLGQGLEFLIYFQGNSAPDKSGLPSDRFSAERTGGSVSTLTIQRTQQEDSAVYLCASSRHRVNYEQYFGPGTRLTVT.

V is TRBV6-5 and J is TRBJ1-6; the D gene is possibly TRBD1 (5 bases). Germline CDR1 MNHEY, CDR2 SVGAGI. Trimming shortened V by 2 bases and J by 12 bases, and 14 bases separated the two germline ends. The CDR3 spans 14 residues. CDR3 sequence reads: CASSYGAAPLPLHF. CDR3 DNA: TGTGCCAGCAGTTACGGGGCAGCCCCCTTACCCCTCCACTTT.

The CDR3 nucleotides are TGTGCCAGCAGTTCCGGCCCCGGGACTAGCGGGAGAGGCATTCAGTACTTC. It translates to CASSSGPGTSGRGIQYF. The chain combines TRBV27 with TRBJ2-4; TRBD2 matches at 14 bases. Germline CDR1 MNHEY, CDR2 SMNVEV (reference sequence). This CDR3 has 17 amino acids. With 4 bases clipped from V and 9 bases from J, the junction kept 11 bases outside the gene matches.

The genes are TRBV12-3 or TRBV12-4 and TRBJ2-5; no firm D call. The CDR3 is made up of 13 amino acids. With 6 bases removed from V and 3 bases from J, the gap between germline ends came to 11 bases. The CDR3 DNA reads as TGTGCCAGCAGCCGGGTGCTAAAAGAGACCCAGTACTTC. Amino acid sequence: CASSRVLKETQYF.

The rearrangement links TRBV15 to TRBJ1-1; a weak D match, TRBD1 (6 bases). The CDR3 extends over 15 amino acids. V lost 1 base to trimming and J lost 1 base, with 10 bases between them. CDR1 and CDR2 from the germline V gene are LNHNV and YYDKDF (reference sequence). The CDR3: CATSRARTANTEAFF. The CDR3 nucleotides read TGTGCCACCAGCAGAGCTCGGACAGCGAACACTGAAGCTTTCTTT.

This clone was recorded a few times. The CDR3 DNA sequence: TGTGCCAGCAGTTTATTAGCTAGGGGCTCCTACGAGCAGTACTTC. Translating gives CASSLLARGSYEQYF. The chain combines TRBV27 with TRBJ2-7; possibly TRBD1 for D (5 bases). Germline lookup yields CDR1 MNHEY and CDR2 SMNVEV (reference sequence). The V end lost 1 base, the J end lost 0 bases, and 10 bases lay between the germline ends. This CDR3 has 15 amino acids.

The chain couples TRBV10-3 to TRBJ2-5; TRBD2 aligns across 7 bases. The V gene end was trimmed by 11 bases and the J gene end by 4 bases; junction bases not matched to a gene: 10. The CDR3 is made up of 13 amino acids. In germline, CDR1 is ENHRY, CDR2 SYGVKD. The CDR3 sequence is CALRASGAETQYF. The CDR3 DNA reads TGTGCCCTTCGGGCTAGCGGCGCAGAGACCCAGTACTTC.

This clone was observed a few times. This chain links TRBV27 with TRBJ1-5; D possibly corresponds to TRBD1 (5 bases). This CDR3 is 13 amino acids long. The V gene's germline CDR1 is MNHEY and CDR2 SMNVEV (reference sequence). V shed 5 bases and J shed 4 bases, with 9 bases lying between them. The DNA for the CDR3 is TGTGCCAGCAGTACCAGGGTTAATCAGCCCCAGCATTTT. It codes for CASSTRVNQPQHF.

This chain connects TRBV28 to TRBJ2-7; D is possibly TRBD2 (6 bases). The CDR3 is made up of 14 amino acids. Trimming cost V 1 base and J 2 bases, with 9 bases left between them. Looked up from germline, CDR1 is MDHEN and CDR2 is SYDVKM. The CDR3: CASSLYGGAYEQYF. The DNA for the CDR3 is TGTGCCAGCAGTTTATATGGAGGGGCCTACGAGCAGTACTTC.

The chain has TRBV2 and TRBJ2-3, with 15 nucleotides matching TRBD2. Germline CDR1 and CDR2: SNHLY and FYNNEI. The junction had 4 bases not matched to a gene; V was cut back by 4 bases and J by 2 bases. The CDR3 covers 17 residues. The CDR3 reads CASSGTSGRANTDTQYF. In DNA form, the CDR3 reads TGTGCCAGCAGTGGGACTAGCGGGAGGGCCAACACAGATACGCAGTATTTT.

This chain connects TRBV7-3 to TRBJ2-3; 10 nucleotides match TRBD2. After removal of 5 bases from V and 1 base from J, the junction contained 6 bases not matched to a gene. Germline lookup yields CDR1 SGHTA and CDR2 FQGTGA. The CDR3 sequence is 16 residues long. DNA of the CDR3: TGTGCCAGCAGCACCCGAGCGGGAGGGCGCACAGATACGCAGTATTTT. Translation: CASSTRAGGRTDTQYF.